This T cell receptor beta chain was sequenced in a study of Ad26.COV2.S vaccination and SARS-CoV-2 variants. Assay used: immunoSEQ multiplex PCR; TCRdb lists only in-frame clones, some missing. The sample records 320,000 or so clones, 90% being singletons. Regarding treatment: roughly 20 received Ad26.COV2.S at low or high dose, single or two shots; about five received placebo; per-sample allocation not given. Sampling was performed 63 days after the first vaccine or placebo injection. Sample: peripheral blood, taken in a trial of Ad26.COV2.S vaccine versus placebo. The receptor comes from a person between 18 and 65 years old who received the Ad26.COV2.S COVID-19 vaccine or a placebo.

Here the CDR3 DNA reads TGTGCCAGCAGTCGGACCTTTCTAGCGGGAGGGCCTCTTGCCAAAAACATTCAGTACTTC. This gives the protein CASSRTFLAGGPLAKNIQYF. The V gene is TRBV27, the J gene TRBJ2-4, with 12 bases aligning to TRBD2. The germline CDR1 and CDR2 sequences are MNHEY and SMNVEV (reference sequence). The CDR3 sequence is 20 residues long. Unmatched junction bases numbered 15, after V lost 5 bases and J lost 1 base.